This note documents a single T cell receptor beta chain sequence. Its antigen is not identified. This PCR relied on a set of 60 Vbeta primers and 13 Jbeta primers. Method: immunoSEQ multiplex PCR; TCRdb's copy keeps in-frame clones and lacks some. The table shows 150,000 to 200,000 clones, with around 76% occurring only once. This CDR3 has 16 amino acids. Germline trimming cut 5 bases from V and 8 bases from J; bases unmatched to any gene: 12. Looked up from germline, CDR1 is LGHNA and CDR2 is YSLEER. The sample belongs to a study of cytomegalovirus exposure and HLA in healthy donors. Study results and caveats: With DRB1 most and HLA-C fewest, TCR association rates differed between HLA loci in a later analysis. Reportedly, a later analysis found an Asian-associated ancestry cluster had fewer N-insertions than the approximately 700-donor mean. Later analysis demonstrated an association between a missense DCLRE1C variant and TCR beta V- and J-gene trimming.

The specimen sequenced was PBMCs. This chain uses TRBV4-3 with TRBJ2-1, with TRBD1 matching 10 bases. This receptor was obtained from a man aged 40-49 years in good health and CMV-seropositive. This CDR3 is CASSFGTRQGADEQFF. The DNA of the CDR3 is TGCGCCAGCAGCTTTGGGACTAGACAGGGGGCCGATGAGCAGTTCTTC.